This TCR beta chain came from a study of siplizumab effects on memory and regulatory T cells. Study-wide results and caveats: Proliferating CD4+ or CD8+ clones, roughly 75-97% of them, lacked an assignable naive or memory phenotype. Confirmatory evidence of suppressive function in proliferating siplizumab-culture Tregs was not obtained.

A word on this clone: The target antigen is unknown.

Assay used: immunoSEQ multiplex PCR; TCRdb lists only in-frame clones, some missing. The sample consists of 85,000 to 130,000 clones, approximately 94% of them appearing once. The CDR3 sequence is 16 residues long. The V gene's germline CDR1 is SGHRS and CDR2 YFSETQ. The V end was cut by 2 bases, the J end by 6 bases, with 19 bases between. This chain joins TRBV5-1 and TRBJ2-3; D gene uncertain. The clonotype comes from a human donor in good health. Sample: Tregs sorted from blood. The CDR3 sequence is CASSLSALRDVDTQYF. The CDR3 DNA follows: TGCGCCAGCAGCTTAAGTGCGCTGCGAGATGTGGATACGCAGTATTTT.